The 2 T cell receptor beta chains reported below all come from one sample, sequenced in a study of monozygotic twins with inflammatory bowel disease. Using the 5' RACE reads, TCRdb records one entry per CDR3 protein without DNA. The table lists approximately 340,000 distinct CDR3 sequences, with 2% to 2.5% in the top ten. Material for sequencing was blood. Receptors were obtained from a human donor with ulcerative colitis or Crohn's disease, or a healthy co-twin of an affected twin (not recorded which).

CDR3 loop: CSASESNQPYNEQFF. The gene calls are TRBV20-1 and TRBJ2-1. CDR3 length: 15 amino acids. From germline, CDR1 is DFQATT and CDR2 SNEGSKA (reference sequence).

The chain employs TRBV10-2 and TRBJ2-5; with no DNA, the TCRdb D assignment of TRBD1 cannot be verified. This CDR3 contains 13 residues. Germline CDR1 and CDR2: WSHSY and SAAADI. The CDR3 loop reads CASRRDNQETQYF.